The clone carrying this TCR beta chain was seen a few times. This sample was taken from a study of blood T cell repertoires in COVID-19. The method was immunoSEQ multiplex PCR; TCRdb's version includes in-frame clones alone and lacks a portion of them. The sample includes 150,000 to 200,000 clones, 84% seen only once; the top ten take about 19%. V lost 7 bases and J lost 2; bases outside the gene matches: 12. The CDR3 loop spans 16 amino acids. The germline gives CDR1 MNHEY, CDR2 SMNVEV (reference sequence). The receptor comes from an elderly woman with acute or convalescent COVID-19. The chain recombines TRBV27 with TRBJ2-7, with 9 nucleotides matching TRBD2. Sequencing input: peripheral blood. CDR3 sequence: CASNSIVAGAAYEQYF. CDR3 nucleotides: TGTGCCAGCAACTCAATCGTAGCGGGAGCAGCCTACGAGCAGTACTTC.